The 4 T cell receptor beta chains below were found in one sample sequenced in a study of T cells in Graves' hyperthyroidism and ophthalmopathy. Amplification targeted TCR beta CDR3 regions from RNA transcripts. TCR CDR3 underwent first-round RT-PCR with the HTBI primer set. TCRdb itself ran the multiplex PCR reads through MiXCR, one entry per CDR3 protein. The table lists more than 500,000 distinct CDR3 sequences, about 16% of them singletons. Input material: blood. The receptor set was obtained from a woman in her 30s with Graves' ophthalmopathy.

This chain connects TRBV14 to TRBJ1-6, with TRBD1 matching 9 bases. Germline V gives CDR1 SGHDN, CDR2 FVKESK. This CDR3 comprises 16 residues. V trimming: 4 bases; J trimming: 0 bases; junction bases outside the gene matches: 1. CDR3 coding DNA: TGTGCCAGCAGCCTGACAGGGGGCTCCTATAATTCACCCCTCCACTTT. Its protein is CASSLTGGSYNSPLHF.

This rearrangement joins TRBV27 to TRBJ2-7; D may be TRBD1 (6 bases). V shed 8 bases and J shed 5 bases, with 16 bases lying between them. The germline V gene encodes CDR1 MNHEY and CDR2 SMNVEV (reference sequence). The CDR3 is 13 residues long. CDR3 protein: CASRMAGVNEQYF. The CDR3 DNA reads as TGTGCCAGCCGTATGGCAGGGGTGAACGAGCAGTACTTC.

The chain is built from TRBV14 and TRBJ1-2; 10 bases are shared with TRBD1. Germline V CDR1 and CDR2: SGHDN, FVKESK. J lost 2 bases, V lost 3 bases, and 6 bases had no gene match. The CDR3 loop spans 16 amino acids. The CDR3 DNA reads TGTGCCAGCAGCCAGACGGGACAGGGGTTAAACTATGGCTACACCTTC. Translating gives CASSQTGQGLNYGYTF.

The V call is TRBV6-1, the J call TRBJ1-6; unclear D gene. The CDR3 is 16 amino acids. From germline, CDR1 is MNHNS and CDR2 SASEGT. V was pared by 5 bases and J by 9 bases, with 20 bases between. The CDR3 sequence: CASSLVGRVWGSPLHF. The CDR3, as DNA: TGTGCCAGCAGTTTGGTCGGACGGGTTTGGGGTTCACCCCTCCACTTT.